A single T cell receptor beta chain is shown here with its context. Using a J-beta primer mix together with a sample-barcoded 5' primer, a second PCR was run for roughly 7 to 11 cycles. Every single cDNA molecule received a tag from a template-switch adaptor with 12 random nucleotides. One entry per CDR3 protein, called by TCRdb with MiXCR from the 5' RACE reads. The repertoire includes fewer than 1,200,000 distinct CDR3 sequences, under 30% of them detected once, and around 0.7% sits in the top ten. This entry is derived from a study of blood T cells in healthy people across ages. The data were also submitted as part of a second study, on T cells of mothers and their children.

The origin of this receptor is a girl aged 2-9 years in good health. Sequenced input: blood.

The CDR3 nucleotides are TGCGCCAGCAGCCAGTGGGCGGATAAGGTCTATAGCAATCAGCCCCAGCATTTT. It translates to CASSQWADKVYSNQPQHF. This chain connects TRBV4-1 to TRBJ1-5; no clear D. Deletions cut 3 bases from V and 0 bases from J, with 18 bases between. Germline V gene data show CDR1 as MGHRA and CDR2 as YSYEKL. The CDR3 loop spans 18 amino acids.